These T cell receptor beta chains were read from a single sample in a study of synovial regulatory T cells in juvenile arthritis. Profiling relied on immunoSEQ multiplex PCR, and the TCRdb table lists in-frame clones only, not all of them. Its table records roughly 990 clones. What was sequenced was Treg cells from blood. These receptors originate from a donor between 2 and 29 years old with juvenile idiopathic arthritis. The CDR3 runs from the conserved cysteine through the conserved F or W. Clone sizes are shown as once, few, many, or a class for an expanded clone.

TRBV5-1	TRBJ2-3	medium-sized	CASTPIVGTDTQYF
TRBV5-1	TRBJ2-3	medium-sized	CASSPLGRREGTDTQYF
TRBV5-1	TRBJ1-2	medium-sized	CASSLDGVNYGYTF
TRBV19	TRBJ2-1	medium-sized	CASSNGGSRDEQFF
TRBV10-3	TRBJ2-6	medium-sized	CAISDGGGLGANVLTF
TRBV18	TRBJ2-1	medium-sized	CASSPPGLADRVSYNEQFF
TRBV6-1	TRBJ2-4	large	CASSEQGAKNIQYF
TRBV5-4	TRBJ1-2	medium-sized	CASSYAGVAGGYTF
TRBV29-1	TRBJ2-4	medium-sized	CSAHIGVLAKNIQYF
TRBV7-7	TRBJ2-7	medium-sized	CASSPQGAYEQYF
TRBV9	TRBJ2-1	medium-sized	CASSVGVGGPRSYNEQFF
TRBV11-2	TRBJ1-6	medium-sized	CASSLGQGGSPLHF
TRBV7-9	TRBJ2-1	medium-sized	CASSLAGSGHYNEQFF
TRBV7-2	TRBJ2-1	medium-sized	CASTILAGFYNEQFF
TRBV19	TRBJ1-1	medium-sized	CASSGSKGTTEAFF
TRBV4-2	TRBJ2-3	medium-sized	CASSQGLAGAIGTDTQYF
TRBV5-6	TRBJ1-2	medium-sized	CASSLVGDEYGYTF
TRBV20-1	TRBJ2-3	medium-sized	CSTLQYF
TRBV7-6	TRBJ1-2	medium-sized	CASSLTGGDGYTF
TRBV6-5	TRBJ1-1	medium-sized	CASRAGQGLGTEAFF
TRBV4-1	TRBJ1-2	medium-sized	CASSQELSVHYGYTF
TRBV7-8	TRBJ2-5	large	CASSQREGDQETQYF
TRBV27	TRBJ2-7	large	CASSLTQTYEQYF
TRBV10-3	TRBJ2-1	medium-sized	CAISESISAGGPSSYNEQFF
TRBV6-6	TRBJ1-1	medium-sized	CASSYSSGREAEAFF
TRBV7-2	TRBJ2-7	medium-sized	CASSLEGQGFNEQYF
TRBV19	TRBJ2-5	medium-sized	CASSKTSGETQYF
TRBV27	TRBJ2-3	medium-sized	CASSFATSGRGTQYF
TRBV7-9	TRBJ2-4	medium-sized	CASSWGTGLAIWNIQYF
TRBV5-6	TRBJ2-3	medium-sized	CASSRGSSDTQYF
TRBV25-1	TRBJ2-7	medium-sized	CASSRVVSGSNYEQYF
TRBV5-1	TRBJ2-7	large	CASKGLAGSYEQYF
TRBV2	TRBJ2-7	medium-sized	CASSEMRETRYEQYF
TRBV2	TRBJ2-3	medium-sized	CASTGLGDTQYF
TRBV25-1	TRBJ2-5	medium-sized	CASSRVVSGSNYEQYF
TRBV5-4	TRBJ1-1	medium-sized	CASSLGGQGGSAFF
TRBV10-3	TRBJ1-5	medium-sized	CAIRGDQGNQPQHF
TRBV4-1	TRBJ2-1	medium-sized	CASSQVDMISYNEQFF
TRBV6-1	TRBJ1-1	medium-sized	CASSEGQIAYAEAFF
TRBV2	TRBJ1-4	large	CASSGAWEKLFF
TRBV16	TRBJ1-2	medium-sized	CASSQSDPLNYGYTF
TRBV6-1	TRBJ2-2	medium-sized	CASSEALLTGELFF
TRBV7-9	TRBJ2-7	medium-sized	CASSLAGAYEQYF
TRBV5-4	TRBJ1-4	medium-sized	CASSSYSTTNEKLFF
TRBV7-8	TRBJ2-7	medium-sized	CASSPLNGGATYEQYF
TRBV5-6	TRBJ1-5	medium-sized	CASSLGHASNQPQHF
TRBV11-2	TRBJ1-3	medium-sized	CASSPRTGGGGSGNTIYF
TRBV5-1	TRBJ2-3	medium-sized	CASSSYTDTQYF
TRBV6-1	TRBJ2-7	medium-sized	CASSPGGPFYEQYF
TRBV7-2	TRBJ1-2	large	CASSLRQVDYGYTF
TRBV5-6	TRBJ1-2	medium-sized	CASTPGQTTYGYTF
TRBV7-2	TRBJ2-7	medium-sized	CASSRATSGITEQYF
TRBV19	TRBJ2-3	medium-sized	CASSRRSDTDTQYF
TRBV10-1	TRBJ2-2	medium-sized	CASRPGTGELFF
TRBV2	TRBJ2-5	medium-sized	CASSGRSETQYF
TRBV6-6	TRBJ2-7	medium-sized	CASPRFVQRYEQYF
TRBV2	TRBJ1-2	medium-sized	CASQGRDNYGYTF
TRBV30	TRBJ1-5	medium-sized	CAWSRTGGNQPQHF
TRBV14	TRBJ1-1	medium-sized	CASSLISWGTEAFF
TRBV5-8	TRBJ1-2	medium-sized	CASSLYRWDLDHYGYTF